This is a list of T cell receptor beta chains from one sample in a study of control samples from healthy donors and cancer patients. TCRdb's copy holds only in-frame clones and misses some; the assay was immunoSEQ multiplex PCR. The sample lists over 60,000 clones, almost 85% seen once, with approximately 5% in the top ten. The sample consisted of blood. These receptor sequences come from a man aged 40-50 years in good health. Each CDR3 is given without its conserved first and last residue. The D gene is left open where the match is weak. Clone size, where shown, is once, few, many, or a class for clones that have expanded.

v_gene	j_gene	abundance	d_gene	CDR3aa
TRBV25-1	TRBJ2-5	.	TRBD1	ASSQSTGGRETQY
TRBV30	TRBJ1-5	.	.	AWSVRLGGNQPQH
TRBV9	TRBJ2-7	.	.	ASSEDDSYEQY
TRBV7-9	TRBJ2-7	few	.	ASSFLGGRHEQY
TRBV24-1	TRBJ2-1	few	TRBD2	ATSDAPGLVNEQF
TRBV28	TRBJ2-7	once	.	ASSSSNYEQY
TRBV6-5	TRBJ1-2	.	TRBD1	ASRQGAFGYT
TRBV30	TRBJ2-2	once	TRBD1	AWRTGAGELF
TRBV5-1	TRBJ1-2	.	.	ASSFTELYGYT
TRBV2	TRBJ1-2	.	.	ASSPTGALYGYT
TRBV2	TRBJ1-2	few	.	ASRPTIGYT
TRBV7-9	TRBJ2-2	.	.	ASSLVLLGELF
TRBV5-5	TRBJ2-5	few	TRBD2	ASSPGTRETQY
TRBV3-1/TRBV3-2	TRBJ1-2	.	TRBD1	ASSQDRGTASLNYGYT
TRBV7-2	TRBJ2-7	once	.	ASSLFQGSYEQY
TRBV4-3	TRBJ1-6	few	.	ASSQDIQGGNSPLH
TRBV7-9	TRBJ1-1	.	TRBD1	ASSLQGGNTEAF
TRBV19	TRBJ1-3	.	.	ASTPVSSGNTIY
TRBV7-2	TRBJ2-3	once	.	ASTSTPPGTQY
TRBV4-3	TRBJ1-5	few	.	ASSLGFNQPQH
TRBV6-5	TRBJ1-2	.	TRBD1	ASRTQGAGRGYT
TRBV3-1/TRBV3-2	TRBJ1-1	.	.	ASSQDKGEKSWFLNTEAF
TRBV9	TRBJ1-1	.	.	ASSVARMNTEAF
TRBV6-5	TRBJ1-1	once	TRBD1	ASRQGDGNTEAF
TRBV27	TRBJ2-3	.	.	ASSLKGTDTQY
TRBV7-9	TRBJ2-1	.	TRBD2	ASSSGRGPYNEQF
TRBV2	TRBJ2-1	.	TRBD2	ASSETSGRGNEQF
TRBV27	TRBJ2-1	.	.	ASSSEIYEQF
TRBV4-3	TRBJ2-7	few	.	ASSRGSEQY
TRBV27	TRBJ2-3	few	.	ASSPGLATDTQY
TRBV4-2	TRBJ1-2	.	TRBD1	ASSRDRGPYGYT
TRBV4-1	TRBJ1-1	.	.	ASSQEARRGTNTEAF
TRBV25-1	TRBJ2-1	.	.	ASSAGRSYDEQF
TRBV4-2	TRBJ2-1	.	.	ASSQGYGTDYNEQF
TRBV29-1	TRBJ1-5	few	.	SVRTGNSNQPQH
TRBV19	TRBJ2-1	medium-sized	.	ASSSRLGYNEQF
TRBV11-2	TRBJ2-7	.	.	ASSFGEYEQY
TRBV9	TRBJ2-7	.	.	ASSVEAVPSYEQY
TRBV25-1	TRBJ1-2	.	TRBD1	ASSGQGFGYT
TRBV19	TRBJ2-3	.	.	ASRNPGGTDTQY
TRBV6-6	TRBJ2-3	.	TRBD2	ASSYSKRGGTDTQY
TRBV4-1	TRBJ2-1	.	TRBD1	ASRRGRDEQF
TRBV7-2	TRBJ2-3	few	TRBD1	ASSFPGQVWTDTQY
TRBV6-2/TRBV6-3	TRBJ1-1	.	.	ASSSLGQWVTEAF
TRBV25-1	TRBJ1-4	.	.	ASSEYGGGATNEKLF
TRBV13	TRBJ2-1	.	TRBD2	ASSLGAGVSYNEQF
TRBV29-1	TRBJ1-2	.	.	SVEVSYYGYT
TRBV6-5	TRBJ2-1	.	.	ASSYFGISSYNEQF
TRBV6-5	TRBJ1-4	.	.	ASSYTGTGGEKLF
TRBV27	TRBJ2-7	.	.	ASSESSYEQY
TRBV10-3	TRBJ1-1	.	TRBD1	ATCLTGGMNTEAF